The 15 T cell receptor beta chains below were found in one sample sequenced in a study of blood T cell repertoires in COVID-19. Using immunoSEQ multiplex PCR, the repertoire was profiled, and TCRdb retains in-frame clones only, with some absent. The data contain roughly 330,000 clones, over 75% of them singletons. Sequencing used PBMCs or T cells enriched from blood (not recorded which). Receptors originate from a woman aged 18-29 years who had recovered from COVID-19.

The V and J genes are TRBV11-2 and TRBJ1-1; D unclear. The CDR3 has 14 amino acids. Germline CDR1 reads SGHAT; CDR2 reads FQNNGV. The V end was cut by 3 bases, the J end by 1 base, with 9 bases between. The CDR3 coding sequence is TGTGCCAGCAGCTTGGGCAACTGGAACACTGAAGCTTTCTTT. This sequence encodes CASSLGNWNTEAFF.

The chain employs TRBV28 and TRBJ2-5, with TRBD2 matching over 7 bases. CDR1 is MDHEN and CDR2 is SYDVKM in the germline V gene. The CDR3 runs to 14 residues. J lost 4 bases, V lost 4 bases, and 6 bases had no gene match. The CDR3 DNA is TGTGCCAGCAGTTGGGAGCGGGAAGTAGAGACCCAGTACTTC. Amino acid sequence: CASSWEREVETQYF. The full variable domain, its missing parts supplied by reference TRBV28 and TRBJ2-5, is DVKVTQSSRYLVKRTGEKVFLECVQDMDHENMFWYRQDPGLGLRLIYFSYDVKMKEKGDIPEGYSVSREKKERFSLILESASTNQTSMYLCASSWEREVETQYFGPGTRLLVL.

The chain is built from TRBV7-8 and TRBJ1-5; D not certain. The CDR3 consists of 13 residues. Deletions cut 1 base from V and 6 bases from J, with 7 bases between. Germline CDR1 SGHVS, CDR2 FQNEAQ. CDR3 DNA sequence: TGTGCCAGCAGCTTAGACAAACGTCAGCCCCAGCATTTT. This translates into CASSLDKRQPQHF.

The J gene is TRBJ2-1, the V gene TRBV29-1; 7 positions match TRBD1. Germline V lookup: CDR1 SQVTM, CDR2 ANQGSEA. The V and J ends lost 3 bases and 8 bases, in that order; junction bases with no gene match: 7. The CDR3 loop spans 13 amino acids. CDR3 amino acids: CSVDLWQGDEQFF. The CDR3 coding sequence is TGCAGCGTTGATCTGTGGCAGGGGGATGAGCAGTTCTTC.

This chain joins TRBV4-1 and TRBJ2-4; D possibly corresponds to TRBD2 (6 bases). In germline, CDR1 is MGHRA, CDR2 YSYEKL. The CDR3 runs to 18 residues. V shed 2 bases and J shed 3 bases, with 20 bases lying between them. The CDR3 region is CASSQRAWREGGKNIQYF. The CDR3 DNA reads TGCGCCAGCAGCCAACGGGCGTGGAGGGAAGGAGGCAAAAACATTCAGTACTTC.

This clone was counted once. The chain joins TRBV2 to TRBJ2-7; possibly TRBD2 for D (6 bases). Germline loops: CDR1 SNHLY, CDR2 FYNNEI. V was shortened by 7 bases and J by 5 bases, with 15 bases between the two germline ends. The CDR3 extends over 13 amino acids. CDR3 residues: CASNIGREDEQYF. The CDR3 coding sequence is TGTGCCAGCAATATTGGCAGGGAGGACGAGCAGTACTTC.

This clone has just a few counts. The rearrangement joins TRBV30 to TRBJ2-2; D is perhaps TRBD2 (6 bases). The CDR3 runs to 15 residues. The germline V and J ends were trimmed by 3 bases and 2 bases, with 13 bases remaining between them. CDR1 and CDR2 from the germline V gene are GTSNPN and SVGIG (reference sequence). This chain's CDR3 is CAWSNPGLNTGELFF. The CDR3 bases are TGTGCCTGGAGCAACCCGGGACTTAACACCGGGGAGCTGTTTTTT.

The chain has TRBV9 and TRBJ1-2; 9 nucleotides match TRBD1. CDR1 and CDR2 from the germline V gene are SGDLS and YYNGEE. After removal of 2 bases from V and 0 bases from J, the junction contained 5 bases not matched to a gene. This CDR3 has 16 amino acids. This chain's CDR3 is CASSVSRDRANYGYTF. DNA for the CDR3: TGTGCCAGCAGCGTGAGCCGGGACAGGGCTAACTATGGCTACACCTTC.

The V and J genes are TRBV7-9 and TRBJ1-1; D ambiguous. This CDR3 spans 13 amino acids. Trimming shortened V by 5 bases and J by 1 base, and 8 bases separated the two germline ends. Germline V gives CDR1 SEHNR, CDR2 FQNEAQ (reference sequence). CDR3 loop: CASSPPGNTEAFF. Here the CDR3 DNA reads TGTGCCAGCAGCCCTCCGGGGAACACTGAAGCTTTCTTT.

The CDR3 nucleotides are TGTGCCACCAGCAGAGATAGGGCGTCGGGGACTGAAGCTTTCTTT. Translating gives CATSRDRASGTEAFF. The chain is built from TRBV15 and TRBJ1-1; D is ambiguous. Per the germline V gene, CDR1 is LNHNV and CDR2 is YYDKDF (reference sequence). The CDR3 is made up of 15 amino acids. With 0 bases removed from V and 5 bases from J, the gap between germline ends came to 13 bases.

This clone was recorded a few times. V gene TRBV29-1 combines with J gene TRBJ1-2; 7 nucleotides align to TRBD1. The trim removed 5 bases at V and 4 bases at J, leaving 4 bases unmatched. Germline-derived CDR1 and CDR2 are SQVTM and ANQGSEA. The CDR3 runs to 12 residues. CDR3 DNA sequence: TGCAGCGTTTGGGGACAGTCCTATGGCTACACCTTC. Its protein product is CSVWGQSYGYTF. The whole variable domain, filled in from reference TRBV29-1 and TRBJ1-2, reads SAVISQKPSRDICQRGTSLTIQCQVDSQVTMMFWYRQQPGQSLTLIATANQGSEATYESGFVIDKFPISRPNLTFSTLTVSNMSPEDSSIYLCSVWGQSYGYTFGSGTRLTVV.

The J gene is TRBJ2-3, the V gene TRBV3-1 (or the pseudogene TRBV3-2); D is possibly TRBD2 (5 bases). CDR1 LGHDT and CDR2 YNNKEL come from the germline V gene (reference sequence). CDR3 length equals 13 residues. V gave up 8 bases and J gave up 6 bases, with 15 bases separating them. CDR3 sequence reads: CASCFRGEDTQYF. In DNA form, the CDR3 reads TGTGCCAGCTGCTTTCGGGGAGAGGATACGCAGTATTTT.

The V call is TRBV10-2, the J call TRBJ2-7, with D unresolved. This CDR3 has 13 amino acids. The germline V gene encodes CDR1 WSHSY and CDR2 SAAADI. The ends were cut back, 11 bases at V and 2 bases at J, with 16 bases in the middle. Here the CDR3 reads CAALSNTPYEQYF. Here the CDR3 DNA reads TGCGCCGCCCTTTCCAACACCCCCTACGAGCAGTACTTC.

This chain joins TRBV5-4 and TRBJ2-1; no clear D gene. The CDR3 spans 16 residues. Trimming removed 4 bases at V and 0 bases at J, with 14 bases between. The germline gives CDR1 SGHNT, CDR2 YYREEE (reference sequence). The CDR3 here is CASSSTQISSYNEQFF. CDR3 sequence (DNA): TGTGCCAGCAGCAGTACTCAAATAAGCTCCTACAATGAGCAGTTCTTC.

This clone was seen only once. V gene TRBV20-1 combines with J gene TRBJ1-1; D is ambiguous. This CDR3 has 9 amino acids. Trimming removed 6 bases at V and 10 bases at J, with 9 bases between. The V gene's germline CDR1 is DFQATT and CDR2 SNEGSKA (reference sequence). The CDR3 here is CSAGIGAFF. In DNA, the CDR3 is TGCAGTGCCGGGATAGGAGCTTTCTTT.